The rows below give T cell receptor beta chains drawn from one sample of a study of control samples from healthy donors and cancer patients. Sequencing used immunoSEQ multiplex PCR; TCRdb keeps in-frame clones, though not all of them. Counted here are approximately 100,000 clones, about nine tenths occurring once; the ten biggest clones make up around 21%. The sequenced sample was blood. The receptor set was obtained from a man aged 25 to 45 in good health. Both conserved end residues are part of each CDR3. A D gene is named only where the DNA matches it firmly. Expanded clones get a size class; other rows say once, few or many, or leave the size out.

d_gene: .; v_gene: TRBV28; j_gene: TRBJ1-1; abundance: .; CDR3nt: TGTGCCAGCAGTTTAGGGGGCAGAGAAGCTTTCTTT; CDR3aa: CASSLGGREAFF
d_gene: .; v_gene: TRBV30; j_gene: TRBJ1-5; abundance: .; CDR3nt: TGTGCCTGGAGTTGGGGGGCAGGGCTGAGCAATCAGCCCCAGCATTTT; CDR3aa: CAWSWGAGLSNQPQHF
d_gene: .; v_gene: TRBV7-9; j_gene: TRBJ2-2; abundance: few; CDR3nt: TGTGCCAGCAGATCACCGACAGTTGGGTACACCGGGGAGCTGTTTTTT; CDR3aa: CASRSPTVGYTGELFF
d_gene: .; v_gene: TRBV5-4; j_gene: TRBJ1-6; abundance: .; CDR3nt: TGTGCCAGCAGCAGCGGGGCAGGGCCGACATTAAATTCACCCCTCCACTTT; CDR3aa: CASSSGAGPTLNSPLHF
d_gene: .; v_gene: TRBV6-6; j_gene: TRBJ1-6; abundance: .; CDR3nt: TGTGCCAGCGGGTTCGGGGAGGCCCTCCACTTT; CDR3aa: CASGFGEALHF
d_gene: TRBD2; v_gene: TRBV5-1; j_gene: TRBJ2-3; abundance: .; CDR3nt: TGCGCCAGCAGCTTGAACCCTACTAGCGGGGGGAAAACAGATACGCAGTATTTT; CDR3aa: CASSLNPTSGGKTDTQYF
d_gene: .; v_gene: TRBV12-5; j_gene: TRBJ2-6; abundance: once; CDR3nt: TGTGCTAGTGGGGGGGACTCTGGGGCCAACGTCCTGACTTTC; CDR3aa: CASGGDSGANVLTF
d_gene: .; v_gene: TRBV5-4; j_gene: TRBJ1-2; abundance: .; CDR3nt: TGTGCCAGCAGCTGGGCAGGGGACTATGGCTACACCTTC; CDR3aa: CASSWAGDYGYTF
d_gene: .; v_gene: TRBV6-5; j_gene: TRBJ2-1; abundance: .; CDR3nt: TGTGCCAGCAGTTACGAAGGACACCCCTACAATGAGCAGTTCTTC; CDR3aa: CASSYEGHPYNEQFF
d_gene: TRBD1; v_gene: TRBV27; j_gene: TRBJ2-1; abundance: .; CDR3nt: TGTGCCAGCAGAGTGGACAGGGGCTATGAGCAGTTCTTC; CDR3aa: CASRVDRGYEQFF
d_gene: .; v_gene: TRBV21-1; j_gene: TRBJ2-2; abundance: .; CDR3nt: TGTGCCAGCAGCAAAGACCCTAGCGGGGGGGAGATTAAATGTGACGGGGAGCTATTTTTT; CDR3aa: CASSKDPSGGEIKCDGELFF
d_gene: .; v_gene: TRBV5-1; j_gene: TRBJ2-6; abundance: .; CDR3nt: TGCGCCAGCAGCTCCGGGACTCAGTCTGGGGCCAACGTCCTGACTTTC; CDR3aa: CASSSGTQSGANVLTF
d_gene: TRBD1; v_gene: TRBV12-3/TRBV12-4; j_gene: TRBJ1-1; abundance: once; CDR3nt: TGTGCCAGCAGTTTACAGGGGGCTAAAGCTTTCTTT; CDR3aa: CASSLQGAKAFF
d_gene: .; v_gene: TRBV19; j_gene: TRBJ1-2; abundance: .; CDR3nt: TGTGCCAGTAGTATGGCTGGGGCCGGGTATGGCTACACCTTC; CDR3aa: CASSMAGAGYGYTF
d_gene: .; v_gene: TRBV18; j_gene: TRBJ1-3; abundance: .; CDR3nt: TGTGCCAGCTCACCAGGAGGGTCCGGCTCTGGAAACACCATATATTTT; CDR3aa: CASSPGGSGSGNTIYF
d_gene: .; v_gene: TRBV25-1; j_gene: TRBJ2-2; abundance: once; CDR3nt: TGTGCCAGCAGTGACCCACGGAGGGGTGACACCGGGGAGCTGTTTTTT; CDR3aa: CASSDPRRGDTGELFF
d_gene: TRBD1; v_gene: TRBV30; j_gene: TRBJ2-3; abundance: .; CDR3nt: TGTGCCAGCGACAGGGGCGCGAGCACAGATACGCAGTATTTT; CDR3aa: CASDRGASTDTQYF
d_gene: .; v_gene: TRBV5-1; j_gene: TRBJ1-5; abundance: .; CDR3nt: TGCGCCAGCAGCTTGGGTGGGGCTGGGGGCAATCAGCCCCAGCATTTT; CDR3aa: CASSLGGAGGNQPQHF
d_gene: TRBD2; v_gene: TRBV9; j_gene: TRBJ2-1; abundance: .; CDR3nt: TGTGCCAGCAGCGTCGGCGGGGGCTCCTACAATGAGCAGTTCTTC; CDR3aa: CASSVGGGSYNEQFF
d_gene: .; v_gene: TRBV27; j_gene: TRBJ2-7; abundance: .; CDR3nt: TGTGCCAGCAGACGTGAGAGCTCCTACGAGCAGTACTTC; CDR3aa: CASRRESSYEQYF
d_gene: .; v_gene: TRBV27; j_gene: TRBJ2-3; abundance: .; CDR3nt: TGTGCCAGCCTTGCCATTCCGGGAGATACGCAGTATTTT; CDR3aa: CASLAIPGDTQYF
d_gene: .; v_gene: TRBV5-1; j_gene: TRBJ1-2; abundance: .; CDR3nt: TGCGCCAGCAGCTCGGGACCCGGGGACTATGGCTACACCTTC; CDR3aa: CASSSGPGDYGYTF
d_gene: .; v_gene: TRBV5-1; j_gene: TRBJ2-1; abundance: .; CDR3nt: TGCGCCAGCAGGGGGGGGCAGGCGATTACCAATGAGCAGTTCTTC; CDR3aa: CASRGGQAITNEQFF
d_gene: TRBD1; v_gene: TRBV3-1/TRBV3-2; j_gene: TRBJ1-1; abundance: .; CDR3nt: TGTGCCAGCAGTCCCAGGGGGACTTGGACGGAAGCTTTCTTT; CDR3aa: CASSPRGTWTEAFF
d_gene: .; v_gene: TRBV5-1; j_gene: TRBJ1-2; abundance: .; CDR3nt: TGCGCCAGCAGCTTGGGGCAGTACGATGGCTACACCTTC; CDR3aa: CASSLGQYDGYTF
d_gene: .; v_gene: TRBV14; j_gene: TRBJ2-1; abundance: .; CDR3nt: TGTGCCAGCAGCCAAGCGGTGGGAGTTTACAATGAGCAGTTCTTC; CDR3aa: CASSQAVGVYNEQFF
d_gene: .; v_gene: TRBV4-1; j_gene: TRBJ1-1; abundance: .; CDR3nt: TGCGCCAGCAGCCAAGGAGTTGGAGTAAGGACTGAAGCTTTCTTT; CDR3aa: CASSQGVGVRTEAFF
d_gene: .; v_gene: TRBV7-2; j_gene: TRBJ2-3; abundance: .; CDR3nt: TGTGCCAGCAGTTCGACCGTAAATACGCAGTATTTT; CDR3aa: CASSSTVNTQYF
d_gene: .; v_gene: TRBV10-3; j_gene: TRBJ1-3; abundance: .; CDR3nt: TGTGCCATCAGACCAGGATTACAGGGAGCCCAAGGAAACACCATATATTTT; CDR3aa: CAIRPGLQGAQGNTIYF
d_gene: .; v_gene: TRBV11-2; j_gene: TRBJ1-1; abundance: .; CDR3nt: TGTGCCAGCAGCTTAGAAGGGGGAGCTTTCTTT; CDR3aa: CASSLEGGAFF
d_gene: TRBD1; v_gene: TRBV5-1; j_gene: TRBJ2-1; abundance: .; CDR3nt: TGCGCCAGCAGCGCGGACCAGGGGGCTGATGAGCAGTTCTTC; CDR3aa: CASSADQGADEQFF
d_gene: .; v_gene: TRBV4-2; j_gene: TRBJ1-5; abundance: .; CDR3nt: TGTGCCAGCAGCCAAGGAAGGGGTAATCAGCCCCAGCATTTT; CDR3aa: CASSQGRGNQPQHF
d_gene: .; v_gene: TRBV5-5; j_gene: TRBJ1-6; abundance: .; CDR3nt: TGTGCCAGCAGCTTGGATAAGGGGGTAGTTTCACCCCTCCACTTT; CDR3aa: CASSLDKGVVSPLHF
d_gene: TRBD1; v_gene: TRBV4-2; j_gene: TRBJ2-7; abundance: .; CDR3nt: TGTGCCAGCAGCCAATCCACCTCCGGGACAGGGTTCTACGAGCAGTACTTC; CDR3aa: CASSQSTSGTGFYEQYF
d_gene: .; v_gene: TRBV14; j_gene: TRBJ1-1; abundance: few; CDR3nt: TGTGCCAGCAGCCTCGGGGTTACTGAAGCTTTCTTT; CDR3aa: CASSLGVTEAFF
d_gene: .; v_gene: TRBV2; j_gene: TRBJ2-5; abundance: .; CDR3nt: TGTGCCAGCATGGAGGAGACCCAGTACTTC; CDR3aa: CASMEETQYF
d_gene: .; v_gene: TRBV15; j_gene: TRBJ2-5; abundance: .; CDR3nt: TGTGCCACCAGCAGAGGGGGGAGACAAGAGACCCAGTACTTC; CDR3aa: CATSRGGRQETQYF
d_gene: TRBD1; v_gene: TRBV6-2/TRBV6-3; j_gene: TRBJ1-2; abundance: .; CDR3nt: TGTGCCAGCAGTTGGGGACAGGGGACCTATGGCTACACCTTC; CDR3aa: CASSWGQGTYGYTF
d_gene: TRBD1; v_gene: TRBV5-1; j_gene: TRBJ1-2; abundance: few; CDR3nt: TGCGCCAGCAGCTCGGGCCGACAGGGCGTTTATACCACTTTGTACTATGGCTACACCTTC; CDR3aa: CASSSGRQGVYTTLYYGYTF
d_gene: .; v_gene: TRBV7-9; j_gene: TRBJ2-3; abundance: .; CDR3nt: TGTGCCACTGCGGTCGGTCACCCAGATACGCAGTATTTT; CDR3aa: CATAVGHPDTQYF
d_gene: .; v_gene: TRBV3-1/TRBV3-2; j_gene: TRBJ2-7; abundance: .; CDR3nt: TGTGCCAGCAGCCAAGGGAGTTGGAGCGAGCAGTACTTC; CDR3aa: CASSQGSWSEQYF
d_gene: TRBD1; v_gene: TRBV7-9; j_gene: TRBJ2-2; abundance: .; CDR3nt: TGTGCCAGCAGCCGGACAGGGTCGGGCACCGGGGAGCTGTTTTTT; CDR3aa: CASSRTGSGTGELFF
d_gene: TRBD1; v_gene: TRBV5-8; j_gene: TRBJ2-3; abundance: .; CDR3nt: TGTGCCAGCAGCCCCGGACAGGGGACAGATACGCAGTATTTT; CDR3aa: CASSPGQGTDTQYF
d_gene: .; v_gene: TRBV19; j_gene: TRBJ2-2; abundance: .; CDR3nt: TGTGCCAGTAGTATAAACACCGGGGAGCTGTTTTTT; CDR3aa: CASSINTGELFF
d_gene: .; v_gene: TRBV24-1; j_gene: TRBJ2-1; abundance: .; CDR3nt: TGTGCCACCAGTGACCCGGACACGGAGTCTAGGGAGCAGTTCTTC; CDR3aa: CATSDPDTESREQFF
d_gene: .; v_gene: TRBV18; j_gene: TRBJ2-7; abundance: .; CDR3nt: TGTGCCAGCTCACCGGTGGACCTGGGGGCCTACGAGCAGTACTTC; CDR3aa: CASSPVDLGAYEQYF
d_gene: .; v_gene: TRBV21-1; j_gene: TRBJ1-1; abundance: .; CDR3nt: TGTGCCAGCAGCAAGAACCACCGGGACAGGAGAGGGAACACTGAAGCTTTCTTT; CDR3aa: CASSKNHRDRRGNTEAFF